The 30 T cell receptor beta chains in this list originate from one sample, sequenced in a study of blood T cell repertoires in COVID-19. Profiling relied on immunoSEQ multiplex PCR, and the TCRdb table lists in-frame clones only, not all of them. In the table there are more than 80,000 clones, 71% of which are singletons. Sequenced input: peripheral blood. These receptors were taken from a human donor with acute or convalescent COVID-19. The donor label of this sample is uncertain.

This clone was picked up one time. The rearrangement links TRBV2 to TRBJ1-2; a possible D gene is TRBD1 (5 bases). The CDR3 spans 15 residues. Germline V gene lookup returns CDR1 SNHLY and CDR2 FYNNEI. V was cut by 7 bases and J by 2 bases, with 17 bases left in between. CDR3 in amino acids: CASNQEGRVNYGYTF. The CDR3 nucleotides are TGTGCCAGCAACCAGGAAGGCAGGGTAAACTATGGCTACACCTTC.

The chain carries TRBV15 and TRBJ2-3, with a weak D call TRBD1 (6 bases). Germline CDR1 is LNHNV and CDR2 is YYDKDF (reference sequence). V was clipped by 0 bases and J by 2 bases, with 21 bases between them. The CDR3 consists of 19 residues. The CDR3 is CATSRDQWPKQGLTDTQYF. In DNA, the CDR3 is TGTGCCACCAGCAGAGACCAATGGCCGAAACAGGGTCTCACAGATACGCAGTATTTT.

This clone was detected once. CDR3 in amino acids: CSASEGGNEQFF. The CDR3, as DNA: TGCAGTGCTAGTGAAGGAGGTAATGAGCAGTTCTTC. The chain links TRBV20-1 to TRBJ2-1; weak D call: TRBD2 (5 bases). Germline lookup yields CDR1 DFQATT and CDR2 SNEGSKA (reference sequence). Trimming removed 3 bases from V and 7 bases from J, with 10 bases in between. The CDR3 loop spans 12 amino acids.

This clone was seen a single time. J is TRBJ1-1 and V is TRBV9; 7 bases map to TRBD1. Germline lookup yields CDR1 SGDLS and CDR2 YYNGEE. The length of the CDR3 is 14 residues. The trim removed 2 bases at V and 1 base at J, leaving 2 bases unmatched. In DNA form, the CDR3 reads TGTGCCAGCAGCGTCCGGGACAGGAACACTGAAGCTTTCTTT. It yields the protein CASSVRDRNTEAFF.

The chain links TRBV2 to TRBJ2-5; D possibly corresponds to TRBD1 (5 bases). The germline gives CDR1 SNHLY, CDR2 FYNNEI. The V end was cut by 6 bases, the J end by 0 bases, with 14 bases between. The CDR3 is 15 amino acids. The CDR3 loop is CASRQTTGYQETQYF. Written as DNA, the CDR3 is TGTGCCAGCAGGCAAACAACAGGTTACCAAGAGACCCAGTACTTC.

The chain is built from TRBV7-2 and TRBJ2-2; 8 bases align to TRBD2. The CDR3 runs 15 residues. Germline-derived CDR1 and CDR2 are SGHTA and FQGNSA. Trimming at V came to 7 bases and at J to 6 bases, leaving 10 bases not matched to a gene. The CDR3, as DNA: TGTGCCAGCAAAGGGACTAGTGGGGGACCCGGGGAGCTGTTTTTT. Its protein is CASKGTSGGPGELFF.

This clone came up a few times. The V call is TRBV7-3, the J call TRBJ2-5; 12 bases line up with TRBD2. This CDR3 contains 18 residues. V was clipped by 5 bases and J by 2 bases; unmatched bases: 12. Germline V gene lookup returns CDR1 SGHTA and CDR2 FQGTGA. The CDR3 spells CASSLQASGGALQETQYF. In DNA form, the CDR3 reads TGTGCCAGCAGCCTACAGGCTAGCGGGGGGGCTTTGCAAGAGACCCAGTACTTC. Full variable domain (outside the CDR3, taken from reference TRBV7-3 and TRBJ2-5): GAGVSQTPSNKVTEKGKYVELRCDPISGHTALYWYRQSLGQGPEFLIYFQGTGAADDSGLPNDRFFAVRPEGSVSTLKIQRTERGDSAVYLCASSLQASGGALQETQYFGPGTRLLVL.

The gene calls are TRBV7-2 and TRBJ1-2, with 7 bases fitting TRBD1. From germline, CDR1 is SGHTA and CDR2 FQGNSA. The CDR3 is 13 residues long. The ends lost 5 bases at V and 4 bases at J; junction bases unmatched: 4. CDR3 nucleotides: TGTGCCAGCAGCCCCGACAGGGCCTATGGCTACACCTTC. Its protein is CASSPDRAYGYTF. Together with reference TRBV7-2 and TRBJ1-2, the CDR3 gives the full variable domain: GAGVSQSPSNKVTEKGKDVELRCDPISGHTALYWYRQSLGQGLEFLIYFQGNSAPDKSGLPSDRFSAERTGGSVSTLTIQRTQQEDSAVYLCASSPDRAYGYTFGSGTRLTVV.

The chain carries TRBV27 and TRBJ1-1; D unclear. The CDR3 sequence is 12 residues long. In germline, CDR1 is MNHEY, CDR2 SMNVEV (reference sequence). The V end lost 6 bases, the J end lost 6 bases, and 11 bases lay between the germline ends. Written as DNA, the CDR3 is TGTGCCAGCAGGCTCGGTCGGGCTGAAGCTTTCTTT. The encoded protein is CASRLGRAEAFF.

This chain uses TRBV5-1 with TRBJ1-3; D is perhaps TRBD1 (6 bases). The CDR3 extends over 14 amino acids. Germline V gene sequence: CDR1 SGHRS, CDR2 YFSETQ. The V end lost 4 bases, the J end lost 2 bases, and 10 bases lay between the germline ends. CDR3 sequence: CASSPQGPGNTIYF. DNA for the CDR3: TGCGCCAGCAGCCCACAGGGCCCTGGAAACACCATATATTTT.

DNA of the CDR3: TGTGCCAGCAGTCCCCGACAGGGTAAGGGCTATGGCTACACCTTC. Encoded protein: CASSPRQGKGYGYTF. The chain recombines TRBV28 with TRBJ1-2, with 7 bases that match TRBD1. The CDR3 consists of 15 residues. Germline CDR1 is MDHEN and CDR2 is SYDVKM. With 5 bases clipped from V and 4 bases from J, the junction kept 10 bases outside the gene matches.

The gene calls are TRBV6-5 and TRBJ1-1; no clear D. V was cut by 6 bases and J by 5 bases, with 16 bases left in between. Germline-derived CDR1 and CDR2 are MNHEY and SVGAGI. The CDR3 runs 14 residues. As DNA, the CDR3 is TGTGCCAGCAGCCGCTATCAGAGGAGAACTGAAGCTTTCTTT. Encoded protein: CASSRYQRRTEAFF.

This clone was recorded only once. The CDR3 reads CASSIFIVGGRSHQPQHF. CDR3 nucleotide sequence: TGTGCCAGTAGTATATTCATTGTTGGGGGGAGGTCACATCAGCCCCAGCATTTT. The V call is TRBV19, the J call TRBJ1-5; perhaps TRBD1 as D (5 bases). Germline values: CDR1 LNHDA, CDR2 SQIVND (reference sequence). With 2 bases removed from V and 5 bases from J, the gap between germline ends came to 22 bases. The CDR3 has 18 amino acids. Complete variable domain (other parts from reference TRBV19 and TRBJ1-5): DGGITQSPKYLFRKEGQNVTLSCEQNLNHDAMYWYRQDPGQGLRLIYYSQIVNDFQKGDIAEGYSVSREKKESFPLTVTSAQKNPTAFYLCASSIFIVGGRSHQPQHFGDGTRLSIL.

The chain employs TRBV19 and TRBJ2-1; tentative D call: TRBD2 (6 bases). The CDR3 loop spans 14 amino acids. V was cut by 4 bases and J by 8 bases, with 15 bases left in between. Germline loops: CDR1 LNHDA, CDR2 SQIVND (reference sequence). The CDR3 DNA is TGTGCCAGTAGTAGGAGGAGGGGACGGGATGAGCAGTTCTTC. This gives the protein CASSRRRGRDEQFF.

V is TRBV28 and J is TRBJ2-7; tentative D call: TRBD1 (6 bases). The germline V gene has CDR1 MDHEN and CDR2 SYDVKM. Trimming stripped 5 bases from V and 7 bases from J, with 15 bases between. The CDR3 is 13 amino acids. CDR3 in DNA: TGTGCCAGCAGTAGGGGACACAAAGGGGAGCAGTACGTC. Residues: CASSRGHKGEQYV.

This chain links TRBV28 with TRBJ2-5; D is possibly TRBD1 (5 bases). Trimming left V 3 bases short and J 5 bases short, with 13 bases between. This CDR3 contains 14 residues. The germline V gene encodes CDR1 MDHEN and CDR2 SYDVKM. The DNA of the CDR3 is TGTGCCAGCAGTTTGATGGGGCACGACGAGACCCAGTACTTC. This codes for CASSLMGHDETQYF.

This clone appeared many times. The rearrangement joins TRBV19 to TRBJ1-2, with 7 bases fitting TRBD1. The junction had 5 bases not matched to a gene; V was cut back by 2 bases and J by 2 bases. This CDR3 spans 15 amino acids. The germline CDR1 and CDR2 sequences are LNHDA and SQIVND (reference sequence). CDR3 coding DNA: TGTGCCAGTAGTATACTTCAGGGGGGCAACTATGGCTACACCTTC. Translation gives CASSILQGGNYGYTF.

The rearrangement joins TRBV3-1 (or the pseudogene TRBV3-2) to TRBJ1-6, with D perhaps TRBD1 (6 bases). Germline V gene lookup returns CDR1 LGHDT and CDR2 YNNKEL (reference sequence). The CDR3 contains 16 residues. Trimming cost V 4 bases and J 6 bases, with 16 bases left between them. The CDR3 loop reads CASSRYPQGRNSPLHF. CDR3 nucleotide sequence: TGTGCCAGCAGCCGCTACCCACAGGGCCGTAATTCACCCCTCCACTTT.

The chain combines TRBV25-1 with TRBJ2-7; maybe TRBD1 (6 bases). Germline V gene lookup returns CDR1 MGHDK and CDR2 SYGVNS. V lost 0 bases, J lost 6 bases, and 18 bases lay in between. The CDR3 has 16 residues. The DNA for the CDR3 is TGTGCCAGCAGTGAATATACTCAGGGGCAACGGGCCGAGCAGTACTTC. This encodes CASSEYTQGQRAEQYF.

The chain employs TRBV19 and TRBJ1-5; tentative D call: TRBD1 (6 bases). The CDR3 totals 16 residues. Germline loops: CDR1 LNHDA, CDR2 SQIVND (reference sequence). V was shortened by 4 bases and J by 4 bases, with 17 bases between the two germline ends. In DNA, the CDR3 is TGTGCCAGTAGTAGGGGGCGGCCGGGACCGAATCAGCCCCAGCATTTT. This gives the protein CASSRGRPGPNQPQHF.

The chain couples TRBV18 to TRBJ1-5, with TRBD1 matching over 8 bases. The CDR3 loop spans 15 amino acids. V gave up 4 bases and J gave up 7 bases; unmatched junction bases: 9. CDR1 KGHSH and CDR2 LQKENI come from the germline V gene. CDR3 DNA sequence: TGTGCCAGCTCACTCGGACAGGGTCTGAAACAGCCCCAGCATTTT. This codes for CASSLGQGLKQPQHF.

The genes are TRBV2 and TRBJ1-4; no clear D. V was clipped by 8 bases and J by 8 bases, with 12 bases between them. The CDR3 is made up of 12 amino acids. From germline, CDR1 is SNHLY and CDR2 FYNNEI. The CDR3 nucleotides are TGTGCCAGCCTTTTCGCGGGAGAAAAACTGTTTTTT. Its protein is CASLFAGEKLFF.

In its sample, this clone was seen a few times. This chain connects TRBV6-5 to TRBJ1-4, with D possibly being TRBD1 (5 bases). Trimming removed 9 bases at V and 0 bases at J, with 8 bases between. CDR1 is MNHEY and CDR2 is SVGAGI in the germline V gene. The CDR3 is made up of 13 amino acids. The CDR3 protein is CASRGATNEKLFF. DNA for the CDR3: TGTGCCAGTCGGGGGGCAACTAATGAAAAACTGTTTTTT.

CDR3 sequence (DNA): TGTGCCAGCAGTTCCACAGGGGACGAGCAGTACTTC. This gives the protein CASSSTGDEQYF. The genes are TRBV28 and TRBJ2-7; 7 bases are shared with TRBD1. Germline V CDR1 and CDR2: MDHEN, SYDVKM. The V gene end was trimmed by 4 bases and the J gene end by 5 bases; junction bases not matched to a gene: 2. There are 12 residues in the CDR3.

The J gene is TRBJ1-4, the V gene TRBV4-2, with 7 bases lining up with TRBD1. The V gene end was trimmed by 4 bases and the J gene end by 9 bases; junction bases not matched to a gene: 8. Germline V CDR1 and CDR2: LGHNA, YNFKEQ. CDR3 size: 14 residues. The CDR3 bases are TGTGCCAGCAGCCCCCAGGGGGAGAATAAAAAACTGTTTTTT. It is translated as CASSPQGENKKLFF.

This chain joins TRBV12-5 and TRBJ2-2; 8 bases match TRBD1. Germline V gene sequence: CDR1 LGHNT, CDR2 FRNRAP. The CDR3 is 15 amino acids. The V and J ends lost 8 bases and 4 bases, in that order; junction bases with no gene match: 9. DNA of the CDR3: TGTGCTAGTAACCAGAACGACAGGGGCACCGGGGAGCTGTTTTTT. Translated, it gives CASNQNDRGTGELFF.

The rearrangement uses TRBV18 and TRBJ1-1, with a possible D match to TRBD1 (5 bases). The germline CDR1 and CDR2 sequences are KGHSH and LQKENI. V was clipped by 1 base and J by 6 bases, with 12 bases between them. The CDR3 covers 14 residues. The CDR3 spells CASSPRHGGAEAFF. The CDR3 DNA is TGTGCCAGCTCACCACGGCACGGGGGGGCTGAAGCTTTCTTT.

This clone was seen a single time. This chain links TRBV11-3 with TRBJ2-7, with D uncertain. Germline CDR1 SGHNT, CDR2 YENEEA. The CDR3 loop spans 14 amino acids. Between the trimmed V and J ends, which lost 2 bases and 4 bases, there was a span of 12 bases. CDR3 DNA sequence: TGTGCCAGCAGCTTACCGGTTAATGAGTACGAGCAGTACTTC. Protein: CASSLPVNEYEQYF.

V usage is TRBV7-2 and J usage is TRBJ2-5, with 7 nucleotides matching TRBD1. The germline CDR1 and CDR2 sequences are SGHTA and FQGNSA. This CDR3 region has 16 residues. The V and J ends lost 7 bases and 2 bases, in that order; junction bases with no gene match: 13. In DNA, the CDR3 is TGTGCCAGCACCCTTAGTAGGGCAGGGGGACAAGAGACCCAGTACTTC. Translated, it gives CASTLSRAGGQETQYF.

The rearrangement links TRBV6-6 to TRBJ1-5; 8 nucleotides agree with TRBD1. This CDR3 comprises 15 residues. V dropped 4 bases and J dropped 4; count of bases not matched to a gene: 6. Germline CDR1 and CDR2: MNHNY and SVGAGI (reference sequence). Here the CDR3 DNA reads TGTGCCAGCAGTTCGAATCAGGGGGCGAATCAGCCCCAGCATTTT. It codes for CASSSNQGANQPQHF.